This T cell receptor beta chain was captured by sequencing in a study of cytomegalovirus exposure and HLA in healthy donors. The PCR made use of 60 Vbeta and 13 Jbeta primers. Clones were read by immunoSEQ multiplex PCR, and TCRdb kept only the in-frame ones, dropping some. The data show about 120,000 clones, around 81% seen once. The count of this clone is one. Trimming removed 10 bases at V and 5 bases at J, with 11 bases between. The germline V gene encodes CDR1 MNHEY and CDR2 SVGAGI. This CDR3 is 11 amino acids long. This TCR was recovered from a woman aged 40 to 49 in good health and CMV-seronegative. Sequenced input: PBMCs. This chain connects TRBV6-5 to TRBJ1-2; D unclear. The CDR3: CATYQAYGYTF. As DNA, the CDR3 is TGTGCCACCTACCAGGCTTATGGCTACACCTTC.